This T cell receptor (beta chain) was sequenced during a study of shared clonotypes between healthy human individuals. Naivety among CD8 cells was defined by CD45RO negativity and positive CCR7 selection, thereby excluding terminally differentiated effector memory CD45RA+ cells. The healthy adult donors were HIV-negative and reported no recent acute infections or vaccinations. TCRdb keeps only in-frame clones here, not all; method: immunoSEQ multiplex PCR. The profile shows 550,000 to 650,000 clones, roughly 96% of them singletons. The germline V gene encodes CDR1 SNHLY and CDR2 FYNNEI. Trimming shortened V by 4 bases and J by 6 bases, and 7 bases separated the two germline ends. This CDR3 region has 11 residues. This clone came up once.

This TCR derives from a young woman in good health. The sample taken for sequencing was naive CD8+ T cells sorted from blood. The chain uses TRBV2 and TRBJ2-7, with D possibly matching TRBD1 (5 bases). This chain's CDR3 is CASSGRGEQYF. DNA of the CDR3: TGTGCCAGCAGTGGAAGGGGCGAGCAGTACTTC.